This record covers a single T cell receptor (beta chain). The germline V gene has CDR1 SGHRS and CDR2 YFSETQ. The CDR3 runs 14 residues. The V gene end was trimmed by 4 bases and the J gene end by 10 bases; junction bases not matched to a gene: 10. These data belong to a study of cytomegalovirus exposure and HLA in healthy donors. PCR amplification relied on 60 Vbeta primers (plus 13 Jbeta primers). Generated by immunoSEQ multiplex PCR, the TCRdb table keeps only in-frame clones and is missing some. The table lists roughly 140,000 clones, around 86% of them singletons, with 1.2% in the top ten. The V and J genes are TRBV5-1 and TRBJ2-1, with 8 bases fitting TRBD1. The receptor comes from a female donor in good health and CMV-seronegative. The specimen was PBMCs. The CDR3 DNA reads TGCGCCAGCAGCCTTGGACAGGGAAAGAGGGAGCAGTTCTTC. This codes for CASSLGQGKREQFF.